The T cell receptor beta chain under discussion was sequenced for a study of OX40 agonist ivuxolimab in advanced cancers. The wider study: Patients were given ivuxolimab, an antibody that agonizes OX40 (CD134). Age averaged 60 years (range roughly 20 to 90), and around 78% were male.

Assay used: immunoSEQ multiplex PCR; TCRdb lists only in-frame clones, some missing. The table lists tens of thousands of clones, 75% to 90% of them singletons. Germline CDR1 reads SGHRS; CDR2 reads YFSETQ. CDR3 length equals 16 residues. With 5 bases removed from V and 0 bases from J, the gap between germline ends came to 16 bases. This sequence joins TRBV5-1 and TRBJ2-3, with TRBD2 as a possible D gene (6 bases). This sample comprised CD4+ or CD8+ T cells sorted from blood, obtained in a trial of the OX40 agonist ivuxolimab. This clonotype was obtained from an adult with an advanced solid tumor such as melanoma, head and neck, liver or kidney cancer. The CDR3 region has the DNA TGCGCCAGCAGTCTCAGCGGGCTAGCTAGCACAGATACGCAGTATTTT. Translated: CASSLSGLASTDTQYF. Full variable domain (outside the CDR3, taken from reference TRBV5-1 and TRBJ2-3): KAGVTQTPRYLIKTRGQQVTLSCSPISGHRSVSWYQQTPGQGLQFLFEYFSETQRNKGNFPGRFSGRQFSNSRSEMNVSTLELGDSALYLCASSLSGLASTDTQYFGPGTRLTVL.